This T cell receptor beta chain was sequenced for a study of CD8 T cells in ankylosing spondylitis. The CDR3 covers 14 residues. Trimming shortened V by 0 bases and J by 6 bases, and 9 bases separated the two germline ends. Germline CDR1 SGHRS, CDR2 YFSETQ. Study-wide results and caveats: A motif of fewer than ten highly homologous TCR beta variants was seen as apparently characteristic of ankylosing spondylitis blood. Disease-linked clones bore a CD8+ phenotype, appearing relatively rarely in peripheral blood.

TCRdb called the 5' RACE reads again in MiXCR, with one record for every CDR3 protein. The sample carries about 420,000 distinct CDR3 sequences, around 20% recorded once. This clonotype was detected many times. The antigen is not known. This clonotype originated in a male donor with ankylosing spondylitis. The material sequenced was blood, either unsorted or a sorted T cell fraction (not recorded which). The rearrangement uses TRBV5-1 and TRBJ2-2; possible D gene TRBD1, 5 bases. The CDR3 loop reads CASSLEGVSGELFF. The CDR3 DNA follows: TGCGCCAGCAGCTTGGAAGGGGTGTCCGGGGAGCTGTTTTTT.